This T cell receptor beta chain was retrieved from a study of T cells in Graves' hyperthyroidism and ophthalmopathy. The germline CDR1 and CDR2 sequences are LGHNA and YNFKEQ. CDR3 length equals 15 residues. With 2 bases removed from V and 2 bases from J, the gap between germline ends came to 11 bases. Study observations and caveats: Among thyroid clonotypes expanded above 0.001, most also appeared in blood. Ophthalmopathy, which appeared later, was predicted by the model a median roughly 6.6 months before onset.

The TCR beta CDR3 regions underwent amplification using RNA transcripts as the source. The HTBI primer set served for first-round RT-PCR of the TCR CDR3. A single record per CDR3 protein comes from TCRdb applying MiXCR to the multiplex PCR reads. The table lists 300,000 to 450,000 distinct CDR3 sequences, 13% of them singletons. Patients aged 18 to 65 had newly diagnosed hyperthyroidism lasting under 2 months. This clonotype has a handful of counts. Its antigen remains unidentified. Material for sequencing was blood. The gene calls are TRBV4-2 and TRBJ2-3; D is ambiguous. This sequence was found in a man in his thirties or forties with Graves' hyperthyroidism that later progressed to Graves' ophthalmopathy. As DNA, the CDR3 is TGTGCCAGCAGCCAAAGGCCCCGTCTCACAGATACGCAGTATTTT. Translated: CASSQRPRLTDTQYF.